The sequence of this T cell receptor beta chain was determined in a study of CD8 T cells in ankylosing spondylitis. Findings and caveats of the study: Reportedly, disease-linked clones are significantly enriched in ankylosing spondylitis patients' matched synovial fluid.

TCRdb reprocessed the 5' RACE reads with MiXCR, giving one entry per CDR3 protein. The data contain 85,000 to 100,000 distinct CDR3 sequences, over 6.5% of them singletons. The CDR3 runs to 15 residues. CDR1 is MNHEY and CDR2 is SVGEGT in the germline V gene. The V end was cut by 8 bases, the J end by 0 bases, with 13 bases between. There are many counts of this clonotype. Antigen: not known. This receptor was taken from a male donor with ankylosing spondylitis or in good health (not recorded which). V and J are TRBV6-2 or TRBV6-3 and TRBJ2-2; no reliable D call. What was sequenced was blood, either unsorted or a sorted T cell fraction (not recorded which). CDR3 nucleotide sequence: TGTGCCAGCGCTGATTATGGGGCGAACACCGGGGAGCTGTTTTTT. Translation: CASADYGANTGELFF.